This T cell receptor (beta chain) came from a study of Ad26.COV2.S vaccination and SARS-CoV-2 variants. The study's findings and limits: Placebo recipients showed lower spike-specific TCR breadth than vaccinees.

Described treatment: around 19 received Ad26.COV2.S at low or high dose, single or two shots; five or six received placebo; per-sample allocation not given. Sampling was performed 63 days after the first vaccine or placebo injection. Wuhan-strain spike was delivered by a replication-incompetent Ad26 vector. Here immunoSEQ multiplex PCR was the method, and the copy in TCRdb shows in-frame clones only, minus some. The sample records hundreds of thousands of clones, 80% to 90% being singletons. This clone turned up a few times. Its antigen is as yet unknown. The TCR originated in a person aged 18-60 years who received the Ad26.COV2.S COVID-19 vaccine or a placebo. This material consisted of peripheral blood, taken in a trial of Ad26.COV2.S vaccine versus placebo.

The DNA for the CDR3 is TGCGCCAGCATAGCGGGGGAAGGCGGGGAGCTGTTTTTT. Protein: CASIAGEGGELFF. The chain carries TRBV5-1 and TRBJ2-2; 9 bases fit TRBD2. With 6 bases clipped from V and 7 bases from J, the junction kept 4 bases outside the gene matches. Germline assignment: CDR1 SGHRS and CDR2 YFSETQ. The CDR3 runs to 13 residues.